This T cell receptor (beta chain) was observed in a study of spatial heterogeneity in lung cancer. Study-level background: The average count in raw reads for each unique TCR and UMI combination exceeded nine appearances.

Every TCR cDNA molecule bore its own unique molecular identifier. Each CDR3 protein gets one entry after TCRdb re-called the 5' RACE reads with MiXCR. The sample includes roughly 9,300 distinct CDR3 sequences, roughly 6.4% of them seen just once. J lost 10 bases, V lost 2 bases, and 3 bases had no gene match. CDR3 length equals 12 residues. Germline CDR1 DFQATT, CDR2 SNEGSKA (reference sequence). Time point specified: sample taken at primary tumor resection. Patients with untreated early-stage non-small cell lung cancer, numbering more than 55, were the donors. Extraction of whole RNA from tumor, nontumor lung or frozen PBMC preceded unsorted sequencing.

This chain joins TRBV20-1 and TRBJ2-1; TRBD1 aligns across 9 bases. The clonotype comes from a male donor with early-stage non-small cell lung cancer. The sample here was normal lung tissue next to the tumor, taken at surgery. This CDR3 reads CSARRDRDEQFF. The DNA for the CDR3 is TGCAGTGCTAGACGGGACAGGGACGAGCAGTTCTTC.